These 10 T cell receptor beta chains came from one sample sequenced in a study of T-cell memory formation after mild COVID-19. Using its own MiXCR run on the 5' RACE reads, TCRdb lists one record per CDR3 protein. This sample has under 300,000 distinct CDR3 sequences, with 7.5% to 10% found just once. Sequencing was done on a sample of PBMCs or a T cell subset sorted from them (not recorded which). These receptors were collected from a young man who had mild COVID-19 (a few samples of this study predate the infection). Cell type and time point are not known.

This sequence joins TRBV18 and TRBJ1-4; possible D gene TRBD1, 5 bases. Germline loops: CDR1 KGHSH, CDR2 LQKENI. Trimming took off 3 bases at V and 7 bases at J, with 12 bases between the two ends. CDR3 length: 14 amino acids. The CDR3 DNA follows: TGTGCCAGCTCACCGAGGGGCAGGAGTGAAAAACTGTTTTTT. It is translated as CASSPRGRSEKLFF.

This chain joins TRBV12-3 or TRBV12-4 and TRBJ1-2; maybe TRBD1 (6 bases). Deletions cut 5 bases from V and 4 bases from J, with 14 bases between. This CDR3 is built from 14 residues. In nucleotides, the CDR3 is TGTGCCAGCAGTCCCACCAGGGGACTCTATGGCTACACCTTC. This encodes CASSPTRGLYGYTF.

This clonotype came up a few times. The chain joins TRBV6-5 to TRBJ2-7, with D unresolved. CDR1 and CDR2 (germline): MNHEY, SVGAGI. Trimming left V 2 bases short and J 0 bases short, with 11 bases between. The CDR3 has 15 amino acids. The DNA for the CDR3 is TGTGCCAGCAGTTACAGTACGGCCCGCTCCTACGAGCAGTACTTC. It is translated as CASSYSTARSYEQYF.

This clonotype has only a few counts. The rearrangement uses TRBV7-9 and TRBJ2-7; 12 bases map to TRBD2. The V gene end was trimmed by 4 bases and the J gene end by 6 bases; junction bases not matched to a gene: 10. The CDR3 spans 16 residues. The V gene's germline CDR1 is SEHNR and CDR2 FQNEAQ (reference sequence). The CDR3 DNA reads TGTGCCAGCAGCTCCCGGGGGACTAGCGGGTCGAGCGAGCAGTACTTC. Translating gives CASSSRGTSGSSEQYF.

The sample holds a few counts of this clonotype. V usage is TRBV20-1 and J usage is TRBJ2-3; D call uncertain. Trimming removed 6 bases from V and 0 bases from J, with 16 bases in between. CDR3 length: 15 amino acids. Germline assignment: CDR1 DFQATT and CDR2 SNEGSKA (reference sequence). The CDR3 nucleotides read TGCAGTGCCCACCTACGAGCGCGTAGCACAGATACGCAGTATTTT. Its protein is CSAHLRARSTDTQYF.

The chain combines TRBV7-2 with TRBJ2-7; TRBD2 agrees at 9 bases. Germline trimming cut 5 bases from V and 1 base from J; bases unmatched to any gene: 3. Germline CDR1 is SGHTA and CDR2 is FQGNSA. The CDR3 covers 14 residues. The CDR3 region is CASSRLAVSYEQYF. In DNA form, the CDR3 reads TGTGCCAGCAGCCGACTAGCGGTTTCCTACGAGCAGTACTTC.

This clonotype was seen repeatedly, ten times or more. This chain links TRBV5-1 with TRBJ2-7; the D is unclear. Between the trimmed V and J ends, which lost 0 bases and 2 bases, there was a span of 9 bases. Germline CDR1 reads SGHRS; CDR2 reads YFSETQ. This CDR3 spans 14 amino acids. This CDR3 is CASSLAGGTYEQYF. CDR3 in DNA: TGCGCCAGCAGCTTGGCTGGCGGAACCTACGAGCAGTACTTC. The variable domain in full, completed from reference TRBV5-1 and TRBJ2-7, reads KAGVTQTPRYLIKTRGQQVTLSCSPISGHRSVSWYQQTPGQGLQFLFEYFSETQRNKGNFPGRFSGRQFSNSRSEMNVSTLELGDSALYLCASSLAGGTYEQYFGPGTRLTVT.

This clonotype was counted only a few times. The chain joins TRBV20-1 to TRBJ1-2; D is unclear. This CDR3 is built from 11 residues. The ends were cut back, 6 bases at V and 7 bases at J, with 12 bases in the middle. CDR1 is DFQATT and CDR2 is SNEGSKA in the germline V gene (reference sequence). The chain's CDR3 is CSAWEGLGYTF. The CDR3 region has the DNA TGCAGTGCGTGGGAGGGTCTTGGCTACACCTTC.

This clonotype showed up just a few times. V is TRBV5-1 and J is TRBJ2-1; 14 nucleotides line up with TRBD2. The CDR3 spans 18 residues. J gave up 0 bases and V 5 bases, and 7 bases lay outside the gene matches. Germline-derived CDR1 and CDR2 are SGHRS and YFSETQ. CDR3 loop: CASRFGLAGGSSYNEQFF. CDR3 nucleotides: TGCGCCAGCAGATTTGGACTAGCGGGGGGAAGCTCCTACAATGAGCAGTTCTTC.

J is TRBJ2-7 and V is TRBV7-8, with D maybe TRBD1 (6 bases). Germline CDR1 reads SGHVS; CDR2 reads FQNEAQ. V dropped 4 bases and J dropped 1 base, with 11 bases sitting between them. This CDR3 spans 14 amino acids. The CDR3 here is CASSWTVGSYEQYF. In DNA, the CDR3 is TGTGCCAGCAGCTGGACAGTCGGTTCCTACGAGCAGTACTTC.